This is a list of T cell receptor beta chains from one sample in a study of T-cell memory formation after mild COVID-19. TCRdb recomputed calls from the 5' RACE reads with MiXCR, one row per CDR3 protein. The profile shows about 250,000 distinct CDR3 sequences, 15% of them singletons. Input material: PBMCs or a T cell subset sorted from them (not recorded which). Source of these receptors: an adult woman who had mild COVID-19 (a few samples of this study predate the infection). Cell type and time point are not known. The CDR3 runs from the conserved cysteine through the conserved F or W. D genes are given only for firm matches. Clone size appears in some rows only: once, few, many, or a class for an expanded clone.

v_call	j_call	clone_size	d_call	cdr3_nt	cdr3_aa
TRBV5-1	TRBJ2-5	-	-	TGCGCCAGCAGCTTGGACGGGACATCGGCGGCAGAGACCCAGTACTTC	CASSLDGTSAAETQYF
TRBV15	TRBJ2-7	few	TRBD2	TGTGCCACCAGCAGAGATTCGTGGGGGGGCGAGCAGTACTTC	CATSRDSWGGEQYF
TRBV12-3/TRBV12-4	TRBJ2-7	-	-	TGTGCCAGCAGTTTTCTCCCCTGGGCCGAGCAGTACTTC	CASSFLPWAEQYF
TRBV5-1	TRBJ2-3	few	TRBD1	TGCGCCAGCAGATCTACAGGGGGTAAGGGAACAGATACGCAGTATTTT	CASRSTGGKGTDTQYF
TRBV23-1	TRBJ2-7	-	-	TGCGAGGGACCTGAGTACGAGCAGTACTTC	CEGPEYEQYF
TRBV5-1	TRBJ2-5	-	-	TGCGCCAGCAGCTACTTTTCAGGTGAAGAGACCCAGTACTTC	CASSYFSGEETQYF
TRBV12-3/TRBV12-4	TRBJ2-2	-	-	TGTGCCAGCAGTCTACAGGGGAGGACCGGGGAGCTGTTTTTT	CASSLQGRTGELFF
TRBV3-1	TRBJ2-1	few	-	TGTGCCAGCAGCCGCGCCCGATACGGTGAGCAGTTCTTC	CASSRARYGEQFF
TRBV29-1	TRBJ1-2	few	-	TGCAGCGTTGACCAGCGTAACTATGGCTACACCTTC	CSVDQRNYGYTF
TRBV12-3/TRBV12-4	TRBJ2-2	-	-	TGTGCCAGCAGTTTACGGGGGTCCACCGGGGAGCTGTTTTTT	CASSLRGSTGELFF
TRBV7-2	TRBJ1-2	many	TRBD1	TGTGCCAGCAGACGAAGGGGAGGGGGCGACTATGGCTACACCTTC	CASRRRGGGDYGYTF
TRBV20-1	TRBJ2-5	few	TRBD1	TGCAGTGCTAGAGATTCAAGGGGGCGACAAGAGACCCAGTACTTC	CSARDSRGRQETQYF
TRBV5-1	TRBJ2-3	few	-	TGCGCCAGCAGCACCCACACAGATACGCAGTATTTT	CASSTHTDTQYF
TRBV12-3/TRBV12-4	TRBJ2-5	few	-	TGTGCCAGCAGTTTTTACGGCCCCGAGGAGACCCAGTACTTC	CASSFYGPEETQYF
TRBV5-1	TRBJ1-5	-	-	TGCGCCAGCAGCTTGGACCTAAATCAGCCCCAGCATTTT	CASSLDLNQPQHF
TRBV5-1	TRBJ1-1	many	-	TGCGCCAGCAGCTTGGACCCGGGAAACACTGAAGCTTTCTTT	CASSLDPGNTEAFF
TRBV20-1	TRBJ1-5	-	-	TGCAGTGCTAGAAGGGGGGATCAGCCCCAGCATTTT	CSARRGDQPQHF
TRBV3-1	TRBJ2-7	-	-	TGTGCCAGCAGCCAAGTAATCTACGAGCAGTACTTC	CASSQVIYEQYF
TRBV6-6	TRBJ1-3	-	TRBD1	TGTGCCAGCAGTGGACAGGGGGTCTCTGGAAACACCATATATTTT	CASSGQGVSGNTIYF